This T cell receptor beta chain was found in a study of T cells expressing NK-cell markers. At the level of the study: Among the eight sequenced donors, seven tested HCMV-seropositive and one tested seronegative. Study results and limitations: Six donors carried dominant NKG2C+ clonotypes that made up roughly 1.0-8% of their CD8+ T cells. It was still unclear whether expanded NKG2C+ T cell clones were HCMV specific.

Comment on this clonotype: What it recognizes is unknown.

Germline V gene sequence: CDR1 SGHRS, CDR2 YFSETQ. The CDR3 spans 14 residues. TCRdb re-analyzed the 5' RACE reads; it lists each CDR3 protein once, without DNA. Recorded for this sample: some 440,000 distinct CDR3 sequences. This receptor was taken from a woman aged 50 to 65 in good health. The sample was blood T cells: a sorted CD56 or NKG2C T cell subset, CD4+ or CD8+ T cells, or bulk PBMC T cells (not recorded which). This chain links TRBV5-1 with TRBJ2-1; the D call of TRBD1 rests on TCRdb alone, since no DNA is present to check it. CDR3 region: CASSLTQGYNEQFF. The entire variable domain, with the rest obtained from reference TRBV5-1 and TRBJ2-1, is as follows: KAGVTQTPRYLIKTRGQQVTLSCSPISGHRSVSWYQQTPGQGLQFLFEYFSETQRNKGNFPGRFSGRQFSNSRSEMNVSTLELGDSALYLCASSLTQGYNEQFFGPGTRLTVL.